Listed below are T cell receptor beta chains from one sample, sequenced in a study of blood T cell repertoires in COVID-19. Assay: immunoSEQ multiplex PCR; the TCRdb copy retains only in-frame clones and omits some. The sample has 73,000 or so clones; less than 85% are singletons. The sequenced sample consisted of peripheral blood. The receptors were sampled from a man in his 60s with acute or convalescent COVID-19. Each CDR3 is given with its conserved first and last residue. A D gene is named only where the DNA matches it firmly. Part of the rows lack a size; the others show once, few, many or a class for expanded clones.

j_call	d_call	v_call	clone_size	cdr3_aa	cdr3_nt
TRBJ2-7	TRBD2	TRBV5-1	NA	CASSLDPSGRSYEQYF	TGCGCCAGCAGCTTGGACCCTAGCGGGAGAAGTTACGAGCAGTACTTC
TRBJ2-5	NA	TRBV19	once	CASSIMDREGETQYF	TGTGCCAGTAGTATTATGGACAGGGAGGGAGAGACCCAGTACTTC
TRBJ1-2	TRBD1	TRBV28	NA	CASSKGALIYGYTF	TGTGCCAGCAGTAAGGGGGCGTTGATTTATGGCTACACCTTC
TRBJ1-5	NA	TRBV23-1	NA	CASRTWGESNQPQHF	TGCGCCAGCAGAACCTGGGGAGAAAGCAATCAGCCCCAGCATTTT
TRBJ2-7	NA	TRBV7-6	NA	CASSLEGSGGSYEQYF	TGTGCCAGCAGCTTAGAGGGTAGTGGGGGGTCCTACGAGCAGTACTTC
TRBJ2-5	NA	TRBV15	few	CATSISPGGVGETQYF	TGTGCCACCAGCATATCTCCCGGAGGGGTTGGGGAGACCCAGTACTTC
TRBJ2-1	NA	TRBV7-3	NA	CASSSEAADEQFF	TGTGCCAGCAGCTCGGAAGCGGCAGATGAGCAGTTCTTC
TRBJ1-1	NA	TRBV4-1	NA	CASSHPRGNTEAFF	TGCGCCAGCAGCCACCCTCGGGGGAACACTGAAGCTTTCTTT
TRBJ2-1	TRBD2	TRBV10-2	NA	CASTASGRSVRNEQFF	TGCGCCAGCACGGCTAGCGGGAGGAGCGTAAGGAATGAGCAGTTCTTC
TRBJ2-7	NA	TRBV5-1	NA	CASAPGLNSYEQYF	TGCGCCAGTGCGCCGGGACTCAACTCCTACGAGCAGTACTTC
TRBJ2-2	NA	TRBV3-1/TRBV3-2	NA	CASSQDPQANTGELFF	TGTGCCAGCAGCCAAGATCCCCAGGCGAACACCGGGGAGCTGTTTTTT
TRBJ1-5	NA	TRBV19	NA	CASSMGRVGQPQHF	TGTGCCAGTAGTATGGGCAGGGTCGGGCAGCCCCAGCATTTT
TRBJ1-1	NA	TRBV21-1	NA	CASSKGQENTEAFF	TGTGCCAGCAGCAAAGGACAGGAGAACACTGAAGCTTTCTTT
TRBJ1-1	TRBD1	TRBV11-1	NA	CASSGQGDTEAFF	TGTGCCAGCAGCGGACAGGGAGACACTGAAGCTTTCTTT
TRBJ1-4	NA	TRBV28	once	CAMGGRYGEKLFF	TGTGCTATGGGGGGGCGTTATGGCGAAAAACTGTTTTTT
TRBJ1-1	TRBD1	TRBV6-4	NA	CASSAGTANTEAFF	TGTGCCAGCAGCGCAGGGACAGCGAACACTGAAGCTTTCTTT
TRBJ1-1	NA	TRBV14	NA	CASSLMRGGSLNTEAFF	TGTGCCAGCAGCTTAATGAGGGGGGGGAGTTTGAACACTGAAGCTTTCTTT
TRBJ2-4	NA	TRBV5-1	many	CASSLEGTLAKNIQYF	TGCGCCAGCAGCTTGGAGGGGACTTTAGCCAAAAACATTCAGTACTTC
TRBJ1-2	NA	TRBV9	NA	CASSPGGGRVKIDYGYTF	TGTGCCAGCAGCCCTGGGGGGGGTCGAGTAAAGATCGACTATGGCTACACCTTC
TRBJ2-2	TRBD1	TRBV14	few	CASHEGANTGELFF	TGTGCCAGCCACGAGGGGGCTAACACCGGGGAGCTGTTTTTT
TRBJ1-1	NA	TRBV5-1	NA	CASSLGVNEGAEAFF	TGCGCCAGCAGCCTGGGAGTTAACGAGGGGGCTGAAGCTTTCTTT
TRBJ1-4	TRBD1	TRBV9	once	CASSVHSGQGNEKLFF	TGTGCCAGCAGCGTACACTCGGGACAGGGGAATGAAAAACTGTTTTTT
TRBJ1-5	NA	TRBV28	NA	CASSFSSRGQNQPQHF	TGTGCCAGCAGTTTTTCGTCCAGGGGCCAGAATCAGCCCCAGCATTTT
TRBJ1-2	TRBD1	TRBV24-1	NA	CATSEGTEYGYTF	TGTGCCACCAGTGAAGGGACAGAGTATGGCTACACCTTC